This TCR beta chain derives from a study of T-cell reconstitution after alpha-beta-depleted transplantation in children. It was with unique molecular identifiers that the TCRbeta library was prepared. TCRdb used MiXCR to reprocess the PCR reads, holding one entry per CDR3 protein. The sample holds about 500,000 distinct CDR3 sequences; approximately 29% are singletons and the top ten take around 2.3%. From germline, CDR1 is DFQATT and CDR2 SNEGSKA (reference sequence). CDR3 length equals 10 residues. V was clipped by 7 bases and J by 5 bases, with 8 bases between them. The source is a human donor who donated a stem cell graft to a child with aplastic anemia. The specimen was PBMCs from the stem cell graft donor, collected from the stem cell graft. The chain employs TRBV20-1 and TRBJ2-5; TRBD1 might be the D (5 bases). CDR3 bases: TGCAGTGAAGGGGCCGAGACCCAGTACTTC. Translated, it gives CSEGAETQYF.